This TCR beta chain was captured by sequencing in a study of blood T cell repertoires in COVID-19. This clone showed up just once. Method: immunoSEQ multiplex PCR; TCRdb's copy keeps in-frame clones and lacks some. The sample lists around 140,000 clones; 87% were seen once. CDR1 and CDR2 from the germline V gene are SGHDN and FVKESK. Trimming removed 0 bases at V and 0 bases at J, with 12 bases between. This CDR3 is built from 17 residues. The V gene is TRBV14, the J gene TRBJ1-5, with D unclear. Input material: peripheral blood. The source of this sequence is a man aged 50-59 years with active COVID-19. CDR3 coding DNA: TGTGCCAGCAGCCAAGATCCTAAGAATTATAGCAATCAGCCCCAGCATTTT. This translates into CASSQDPKNYSNQPQHF.